This TCR beta chain was identified during a study of OX40 agonist ivuxolimab in advanced cancers. In this sample, this clone turned up a few times. Clones were sequenced by immunoSEQ multiplex PCR, and TCRdb holds only the in-frame ones, with some missing. The data show roughly 66,000 clones, with 80% seen just once and more than 1% held by the top ten. V lost 4 bases to trimming and J lost 3 bases; unmatched junction nucleotides: 11. CDR3 size: 16 residues. Germline V gene data show CDR1 as MNHEY and CDR2 as SVGAGI. If patients had autoimmune disease history or systemic immunosuppression, they were excluded.

The sequenced sample was CD4+ or CD8+ T cells sorted from blood, obtained in a trial of the OX40 agonist ivuxolimab. The chain recombines TRBV6-5 with TRBJ2-7, with TRBD1 matching over 8 bases. This receptor was identified in an adult with an advanced solid tumor such as melanoma, head and neck, liver or kidney cancer. The DNA for the CDR3 is TGTGCCAGCAGTTCTACCTCCGGGACAGGTCTCTACGAGCAGTACTTC. Protein product: CASSSTSGTGLYEQYF.